This TCR beta chain was retrieved from a study of regulatory T cells in long-lasting Graves disease. Whole-study results and caveats: Persistent disease preferred TRBV28, TRBJ1-2 and TRBJ2-5; new disease, TRBV20-1 and TRBJ2-1.

To make TCR beta libraries, researchers used iRepertoire HTBI primers and Arm-PCR of CDR3 regions. One entry per CDR3 protein, called by TCRdb with MiXCR from the multiplex PCR reads. The table has under 450,000 distinct CDR3 sequences, about 23% seen once. Time point given: persistent/refractory GD, antithyroid drugs over 5 years with positive TRAb. PBMC RNA served as the TCR library source. Enrollment of patients was through an endocrinology department in Xi'an, China. Concerning this clonotype itself: Its cognate antigen is unknown.

Germline CDR1 reads SNHLY; CDR2 reads FYNNEI. The CDR3 has 16 residues. Trimming took 5 bases from V and 5 from J; bases not matched to a gene: 10. This sequence originates from a woman aged 40 to 50 with Graves disease. The V gene is TRBV2, the J gene TRBJ2-5; 11 nucleotides match TRBD1. The sequencing used peripheral blood mononuclear cells (PBMCs), collected when the disease was refractory, from a patient treated with antithyroid drugs. The CDR3: CASSPGGTGGWETQYF. CDR3 DNA: TGTGCCAGCAGTCCAGGGGGGACAGGGGGTTGGGAGACCCAGTACTTC.